The 6 T cell receptor beta chains below were found in one sample sequenced in a study of Ad26.COV2.S vaccination and SARS-CoV-2 variants. Measured with immunoSEQ multiplex PCR; TCRdb has only the in-frame clones, and not every one. The data hold 300,000 to 350,000 clones, with about 89% observed a single time. Treatment in this sample: 19 received Ad26.COV2.S at low or high dose, single or two shots; about five received placebo; per-sample allocation not given. After the first vaccine or placebo injection, samples were drawn on day 63. The sequenced sample was peripheral blood, obtained in a trial of Ad26.COV2.S vaccine versus placebo. The receptors here all came from a person aged 18-65 years who received the Ad26.COV2.S COVID-19 vaccine or a placebo.

The chain carries TRBV15 and TRBJ1-1; 7 nucleotides line up with TRBD1. This CDR3 has 12 residues. Germline V gene sequence: CDR1 LNHNV, CDR2 YYDKDF (reference sequence). The ends lost 4 bases at V and 10 bases at J; junction bases unmatched: 6. The CDR3 reads CATSKDREVAFF. CDR3 nucleotides: TGTGCCACCAGCAAAGACAGGGAGGTAGCTTTCTTT.

V and J are TRBV7-2 and TRBJ1-5; D uncertain. Germline V gene data show CDR1 as SGHTA and CDR2 as FQGNSA. The CDR3 totals 14 residues. The V gene lost 1 base and the J gene lost 6 bases, with 10 bases spanning the gap. The CDR3 region has the DNA TGTGCCAGCAGCTTAGGGGGTCCAGGTCAGCCCCAGCATTTT. This encodes CASSLGGPGQPQHF.

The V gene is TRBV28, the J gene TRBJ1-2; D unresolved. CDR3 size: 14 residues. Trimming took 5 bases from V and 2 from J, leaving 12 bases between them. The germline CDR1 and CDR2 sequences are MDHEN and SYDVKM. The CDR3 DNA reads TGTGCCAGCAGTGTATCAATTTGGAACTATGGCTACACCTTC. Its translation is CASSVSIWNYGYTF.

The chain links TRBV18 to TRBJ2-1; a possible D gene is TRBD2 (6 bases). The CDR3 contains 17 residues. Between the trimmed V and J ends, which lost 4 bases and 1 base, there was a span of 17 bases. Germline CDR1 reads KGHSH; CDR2 reads LQKENI. As DNA, the CDR3 is TGTGCCAGCTCACTCCGACCTCCAGGGAGGTCCTACAATGAGCAGTTCTTC. This gives the protein CASSLRPPGRSYNEQFF.

On this clone itself: Since a much larger clone is just one base distant, this may be a read error. The V gene is TRBV4-2, the J gene TRBJ1-1; 12 bases align to TRBD1. Germline-derived CDR1 and CDR2 are LGHNA and YNFKEQ. This CDR3 is built from 16 residues. With V trimmed by 0 bases and J by 6 bases, 5 bases remained unmatched. The chain's CDR3 is CASSQDPGTGGAEAFF. The CDR3 DNA follows: TGTGCCAGCAGCCAAGATCCCGGGACAGGGGGCGCTGAAGCTTTCTTT.

The chain has TRBV28 and TRBJ1-5; D unresolved. Germline CDR1 and CDR2: MDHEN and SYDVKM. Trimming shortened V by 9 bases and J by 7 bases, and 13 bases separated the two germline ends. The CDR3 has 12 residues. The CDR3: CASESGNQPQHF. For the CDR3, the DNA is TGTGCCAGTGAATCGGGGAACCAGCCCCAGCATTTT.